This T cell receptor (beta chain) is from a study of control samples from healthy donors and cancer patients. Sequenced by immunoSEQ multiplex PCR; TCRdb stores in-frame clones only, minus some. The sample consists of 140,000 to 150,000 clones, approximately 92% of them appearing once. The CDR3 totals 15 residues. The germline gives CDR1 SGHTA, CDR2 FQGTGA. Deletions cut 0 bases from V and 8 bases from J, with 14 bases between. This receptor was taken from a man aged 25-40 years in good health. The sequenced sample was blood. The V and J genes are TRBV7-3 and TRBJ2-1; a weak D match, TRBD1 (5 bases). CDR3 region: CASSLTRQSVDEQFF. CDR3 sequence (DNA): TGTGCCAGCAGCTTAACAAGACAGTCGGTGGATGAGCAGTTCTTC.